This TCR beta chain comes out of a study of blood T cell repertoires in COVID-19. Whole-study context: Acute and convalescent COVID-19 specimens originated in the United States, Italy and Spain. Sources were T cells, B-cell-depleted T cells, or PBMCs; the material itself was cDNA or gDNA.

Source study methods: Scientists estimated how many nucleated cells there were by amplifying reference gene primers. Clones were sequenced by immunoSEQ multiplex PCR, and TCRdb holds only the in-frame ones, with some missing. That table supplies the V and J calls and clone size; D and trimming were determined from the DNA. The repertoire includes approximately 230,000 clones, roughly 89% of them detected once, and around 2.2% sits in the top ten. This clone occurred a few times. The CDR3 is made up of 13 amino acids. The V end lost 2 bases, the J end lost 4 bases, and 6 bases lay between the germline ends.

The V gene is TRBV12-3 or TRBV12-4, the J gene TRBJ1-5; the D is unclear. Sequencing used peripheral blood. The receptor comes from a man under 40 who had recovered from COVID-19. CDR3 amino acids: CASSLHRNQPQHF. The CDR3 DNA follows: TGTGCCAGCAGTTTACACAGAAATCAGCCCCAGCATTTT.